Only a few counts were recorded for the clone carrying this T cell receptor (beta chain). This sample was included in a study of blood T cell repertoires in COVID-19. Turning to the study itself: PBMCs, B-cell-depleted T cells, or T cells provided the cDNA or gDNA that made up the material.

Using immunoSEQ multiplex PCR, the repertoire was profiled, and TCRdb retains in-frame clones only, with some absent. The table includes some 210,000 clones, approximately 80% detected once. Germline CDR1 is GTSNPN and CDR2 is SVGIG (reference sequence). The CDR3 has 13 residues. Trimming took 2 bases from V and 7 from J, leaving 15 bases between them. The receptor's source is a human donor in a cohort sampled during active COVID-19. The specimen sequenced was peripheral blood. This chain joins TRBV30 and TRBJ2-7; no firm D call. The CDR3 here is CAWSKKPPTEQYF. The CDR3 bases are TGTGCCTGGAGTAAAAAACCCCCGACAGAGCAGTACTTC. Looking up the rest from reference TRBV30 and TRBJ2-7 gives the full variable domain: SQTIHQWPATLVQPVGSPLSLECTVEGTSNPNLYWYRQAAGRGLQLLFYSVGIGQISSEVPQNLSASRPQDRQFILSSKKLLLSDSGFYLCAWSKKPPTEQYFGPGTRLTVT.